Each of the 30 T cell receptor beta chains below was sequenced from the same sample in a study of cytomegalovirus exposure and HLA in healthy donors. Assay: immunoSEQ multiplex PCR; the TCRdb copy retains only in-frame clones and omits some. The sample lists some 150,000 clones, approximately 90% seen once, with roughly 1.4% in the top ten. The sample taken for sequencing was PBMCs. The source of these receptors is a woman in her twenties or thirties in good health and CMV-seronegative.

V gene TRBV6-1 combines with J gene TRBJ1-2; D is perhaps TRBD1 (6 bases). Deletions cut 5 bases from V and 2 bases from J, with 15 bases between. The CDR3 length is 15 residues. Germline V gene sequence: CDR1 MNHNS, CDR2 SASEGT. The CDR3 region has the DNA TGTGCCAGCAGTAATTACAGGGTGGGGAACTATGGCTACACCTTC. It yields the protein CASSNYRVGNYGYTF.

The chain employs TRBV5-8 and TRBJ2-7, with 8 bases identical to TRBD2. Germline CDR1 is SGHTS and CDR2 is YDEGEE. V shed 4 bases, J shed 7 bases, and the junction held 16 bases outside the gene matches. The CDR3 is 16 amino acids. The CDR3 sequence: CASSDSGTRTWGEQYF. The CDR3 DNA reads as TGTGCCAGCAGCGACTCCGGGACTAGGACCTGGGGGGAGCAGTACTTC.

DNA for the CDR3: TGCGCCAGCAGCCAAGACGAAGCCACCGGGGAGCTGTTTTTT. It specifies CASSQDEATGELFF. The rearrangement links TRBV4-3 to TRBJ2-2; D gene ambiguous. The CDR3 sequence is 14 residues long. The germline V gene encodes CDR1 LGHNA and CDR2 YSLEER. V was pared by 0 bases and J by 4 bases, with 6 bases between.

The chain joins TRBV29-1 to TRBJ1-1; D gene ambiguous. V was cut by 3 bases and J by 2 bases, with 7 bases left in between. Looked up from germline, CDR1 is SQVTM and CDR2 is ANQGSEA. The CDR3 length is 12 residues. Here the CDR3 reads CSVELINTEAFF. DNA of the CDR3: TGCAGCGTTGAGTTAATCAACACTGAAGCTTTCTTT. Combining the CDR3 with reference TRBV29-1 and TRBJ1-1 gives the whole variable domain SAVISQKPSRDICQRGTSLTIQCQVDSQVTMMFWYRQQPGQSLTLIATANQGSEATYESGFVIDKFPISRPNLTFSTLTVSNMSPEDSSIYLCSVELINTEAFFGQGTRLTVV.

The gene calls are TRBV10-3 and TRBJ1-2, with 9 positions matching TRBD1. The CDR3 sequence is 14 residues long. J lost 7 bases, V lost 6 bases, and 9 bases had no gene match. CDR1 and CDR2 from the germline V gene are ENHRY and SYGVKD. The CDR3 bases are TGTGCCATCAGGGGTGGGACAGGGATTCGTGGCTACACCTTC. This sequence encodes CAIRGGTGIRGYTF.

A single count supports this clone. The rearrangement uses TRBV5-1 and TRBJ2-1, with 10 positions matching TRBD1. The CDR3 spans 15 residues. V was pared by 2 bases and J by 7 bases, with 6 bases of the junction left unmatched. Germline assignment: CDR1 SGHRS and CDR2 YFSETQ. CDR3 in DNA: TGCGCCAGCAGCTTACGACAGGGGGCGGGTAATGAGCAGTTCTTC. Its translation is CASSLRQGAGNEQFF.

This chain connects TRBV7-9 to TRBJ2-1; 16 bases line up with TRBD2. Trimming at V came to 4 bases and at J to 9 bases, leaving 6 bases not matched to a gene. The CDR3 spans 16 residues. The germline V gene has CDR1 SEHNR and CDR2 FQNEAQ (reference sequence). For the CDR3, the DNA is TGTGCCAGCAGCTACTCCGGGACTAGCGGGGGGGTTGAGCAGTTCTTC. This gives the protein CASSYSGTSGGVEQFF.

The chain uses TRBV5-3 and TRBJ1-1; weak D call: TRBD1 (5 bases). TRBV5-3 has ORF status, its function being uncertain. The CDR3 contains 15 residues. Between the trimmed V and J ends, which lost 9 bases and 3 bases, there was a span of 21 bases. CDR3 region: CATQKPGVRDTEAFF. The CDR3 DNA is TGTGCCACCCAAAAGCCGGGGGTCCGAGACACTGAAGCTTTCTTT.

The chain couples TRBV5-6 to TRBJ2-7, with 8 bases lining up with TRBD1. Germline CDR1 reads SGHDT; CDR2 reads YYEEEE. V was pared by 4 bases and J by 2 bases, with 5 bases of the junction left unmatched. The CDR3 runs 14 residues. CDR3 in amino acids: CASSPGQVTYEQYF. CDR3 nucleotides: TGTGCCAGCAGCCCGGGACAGGTTACCTACGAGCAGTACTTC.

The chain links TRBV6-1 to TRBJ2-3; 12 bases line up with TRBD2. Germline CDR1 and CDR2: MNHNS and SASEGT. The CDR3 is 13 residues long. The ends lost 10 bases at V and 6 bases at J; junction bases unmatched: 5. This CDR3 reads CAIKLAGGDTQYF. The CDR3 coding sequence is TGTGCCATCAAACTAGCGGGGGGCGATACGCAGTATTTT.

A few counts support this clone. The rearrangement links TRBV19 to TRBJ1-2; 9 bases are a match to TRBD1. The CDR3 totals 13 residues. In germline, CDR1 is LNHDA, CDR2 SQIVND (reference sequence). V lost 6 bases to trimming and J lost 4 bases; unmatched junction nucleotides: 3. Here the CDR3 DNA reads TGTGCCAGTAGACAGGGGGCGAGCTATGGCTACACCTTC. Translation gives CASRQGASYGYTF.

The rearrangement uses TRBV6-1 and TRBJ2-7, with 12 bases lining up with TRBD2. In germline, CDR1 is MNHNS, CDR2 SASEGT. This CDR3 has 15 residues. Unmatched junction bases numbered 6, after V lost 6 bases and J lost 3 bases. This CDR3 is CASSERLAGVYEQYF. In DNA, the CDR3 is TGTGCCAGCAGCGAAAGACTAGCGGGGGTCTACGAGCAGTACTTC.

CDR3 residues: CASSFGTADNEQFF. CDR3 DNA sequence: TGTGCCAGCAGCTTCGGGACAGCAGACAATGAGCAGTTCTTC. This chain uses TRBV7-9 with TRBJ2-1, with 7 nucleotides matching TRBD1. V trimming: 3 bases; J trimming: 5 bases; junction bases outside the gene matches: 4. CDR1 is SEHNR, CDR2 FQNEAQ, per germline (reference sequence). This CDR3 has 14 residues.

This CDR3 reads CASSGTGAEAFF. CDR3 sequence (DNA): TGTGCCAGCAGTGGGACGGGGGCTGAAGCTTTCTTT. The rearrangement uses TRBV6-1 and TRBJ1-1; the D gene is possibly TRBD1 (5 bases). This CDR3 has 12 residues. The V gene's germline CDR1 is MNHNS and CDR2 SASEGT. V was clipped by 4 bases and J by 6 bases, with 9 bases between them.

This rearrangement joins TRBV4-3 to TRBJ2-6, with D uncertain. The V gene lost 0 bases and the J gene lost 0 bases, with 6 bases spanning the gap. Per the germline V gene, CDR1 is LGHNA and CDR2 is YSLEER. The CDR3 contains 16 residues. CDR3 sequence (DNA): TGCGCCAGCAGCCAAGATTCCAGCTCTGGGGCCAACGTCCTGACTTTC. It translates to CASSQDSSSGANVLTF.

The CDR3 DNA follows: TGTGCCAGCAGTCGACTAACGAACACCGGGGAGCTGTTTTTT. It encodes CASSRLTNTGELFF. The chain carries TRBV7-8 and TRBJ2-2, with a tentative D call TRBD2 (5 bases). The CDR3 contains 14 residues. Germline V gives CDR1 SGHVS, CDR2 FQNEAQ. Between the trimmed V and J ends, which lost 6 bases and 0 bases, there was a span of 8 bases.

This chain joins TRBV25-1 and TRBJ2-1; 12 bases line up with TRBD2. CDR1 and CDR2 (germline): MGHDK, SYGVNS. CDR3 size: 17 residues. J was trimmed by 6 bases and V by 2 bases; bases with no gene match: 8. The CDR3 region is CASSEGTSGWGGNEQFF. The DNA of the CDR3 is TGTGCCAGCAGTGAAGGGACTAGCGGGTGGGGGGGCAATGAGCAGTTCTTC.

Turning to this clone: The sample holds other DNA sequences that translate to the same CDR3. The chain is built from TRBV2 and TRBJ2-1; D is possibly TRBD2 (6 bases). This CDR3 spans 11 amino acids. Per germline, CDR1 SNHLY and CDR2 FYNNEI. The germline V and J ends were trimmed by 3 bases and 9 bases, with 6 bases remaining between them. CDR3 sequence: CASSEGGEQFF. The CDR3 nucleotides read TGTGCCAGCAGTGAGGGGGGTGAGCAGTTCTTC.

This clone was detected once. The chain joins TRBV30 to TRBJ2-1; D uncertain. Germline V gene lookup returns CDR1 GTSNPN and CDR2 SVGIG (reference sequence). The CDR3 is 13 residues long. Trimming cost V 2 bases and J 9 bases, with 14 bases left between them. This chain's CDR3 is CAWSPNSFGEQFF. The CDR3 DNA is TGTGCCTGGAGTCCGAACAGCTTCGGTGAGCAGTTCTTC.

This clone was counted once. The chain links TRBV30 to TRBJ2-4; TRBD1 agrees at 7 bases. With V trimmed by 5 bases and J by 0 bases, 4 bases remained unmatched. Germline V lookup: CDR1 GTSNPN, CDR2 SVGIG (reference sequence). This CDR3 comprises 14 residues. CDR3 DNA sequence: TGTGCCTGGGCAACAGGGGTAGCCAAAAACATTCAGTACTTC. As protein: CAWATGVAKNIQYF.

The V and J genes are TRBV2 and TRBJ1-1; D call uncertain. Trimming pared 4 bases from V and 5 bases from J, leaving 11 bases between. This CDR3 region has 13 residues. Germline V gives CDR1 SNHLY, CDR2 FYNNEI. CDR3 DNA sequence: TGTGCCAGCAGTGGGCGAACGGGGACTGAAGCTTTCTTT. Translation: CASSGRTGTEAFF.

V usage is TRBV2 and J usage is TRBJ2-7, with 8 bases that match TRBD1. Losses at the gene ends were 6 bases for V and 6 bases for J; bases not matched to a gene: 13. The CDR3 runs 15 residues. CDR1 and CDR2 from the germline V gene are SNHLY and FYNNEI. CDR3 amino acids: CASRSRGQVTLEQYF. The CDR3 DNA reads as TGTGCCAGCAGGAGTAGGGGACAGGTAACTCTCGAGCAGTACTTC.

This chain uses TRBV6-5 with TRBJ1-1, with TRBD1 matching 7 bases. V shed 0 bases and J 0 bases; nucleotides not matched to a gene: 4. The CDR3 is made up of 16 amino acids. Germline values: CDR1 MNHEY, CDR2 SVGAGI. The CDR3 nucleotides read TGTGCCAGCAGTTACTCTCTTGACAGGGTGAACACTGAAGCTTTCTTT. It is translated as CASSYSLDRVNTEAFF.

The CDR3 here is CASSRDSYNEQFF. CDR3 in DNA: TGTGCCAGCAGCCGGGACAGTTACAATGAGCAGTTCTTC. This sequence joins TRBV6-1 and TRBJ2-1; 7 bases agree with TRBD1. Germline CDR1 is MNHNS and CDR2 is SASEGT. The CDR3 is 13 amino acids. With 6 bases clipped from V and 4 bases from J, the junction kept 3 bases outside the gene matches.

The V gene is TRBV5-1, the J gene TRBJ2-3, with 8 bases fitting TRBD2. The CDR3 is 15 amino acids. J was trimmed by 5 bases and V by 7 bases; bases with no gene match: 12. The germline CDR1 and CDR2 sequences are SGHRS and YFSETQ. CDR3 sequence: CASGPSGTRGDTQYF. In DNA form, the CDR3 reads TGCGCCAGCGGACCATCCGGGACTAGAGGAGATACGCAGTATTTT.

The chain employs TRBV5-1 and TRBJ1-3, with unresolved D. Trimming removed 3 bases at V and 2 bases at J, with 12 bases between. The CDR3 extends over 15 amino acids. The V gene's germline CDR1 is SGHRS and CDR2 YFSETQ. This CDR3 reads CASSYTIQPGNTIYF. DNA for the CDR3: TGCGCCAGCAGCTATACAATTCAACCTGGAAACACCATATATTTT.

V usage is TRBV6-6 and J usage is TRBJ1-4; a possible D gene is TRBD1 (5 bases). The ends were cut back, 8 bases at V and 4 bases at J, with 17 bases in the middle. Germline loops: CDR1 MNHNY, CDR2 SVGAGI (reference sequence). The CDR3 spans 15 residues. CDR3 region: CASGTSDRINEKLFF. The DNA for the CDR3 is TGTGCCAGCGGAACTTCAGACAGAATTAATGAAAAACTGTTTTTT.

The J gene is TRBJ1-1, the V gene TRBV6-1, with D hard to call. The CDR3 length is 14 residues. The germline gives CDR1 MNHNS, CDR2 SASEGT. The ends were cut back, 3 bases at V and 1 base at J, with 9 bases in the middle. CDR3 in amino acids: CASSDVRKNTEAFF. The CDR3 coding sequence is TGTGCCAGCAGTGATGTCAGGAAGAACACTGAAGCTTTCTTT.

CDR3 loop: CASSIRGARELFF. The CDR3, as DNA: TGTGCCAGTAGTATTCGGGGGGCGAGGGAGCTGTTTTTT. The V gene is TRBV19, the J gene TRBJ2-2; perhaps TRBD2 as D (7 bases). The CDR3 is 13 residues long. The V end lost 3 bases, the J end lost 9 bases, and 11 bases lay between the germline ends. CDR1 is LNHDA and CDR2 is SQIVND in the germline V gene (reference sequence).

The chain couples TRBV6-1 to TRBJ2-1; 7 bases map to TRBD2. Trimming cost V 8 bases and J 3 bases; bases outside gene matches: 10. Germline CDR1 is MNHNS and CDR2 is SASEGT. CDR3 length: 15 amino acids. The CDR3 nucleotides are TGTGCCAGCCCGGGGGGTTTGTCCCTCTACAATGAGCAGTTCTTC. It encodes CASPGGLSLYNEQFF.